This T cell receptor beta chain was recovered during a study of control samples from healthy donors and cancer patients. Generated by immunoSEQ multiplex PCR, the TCRdb table keeps only in-frame clones and is missing some. The sample gives approximately 170,000 clones, roughly 91% of which show up once; about 1.6% is in the top ten. The sequenced material came from blood. This TCR came from a woman aged 30 to 39 in good health.

CDR3 DNA sequence: TGCGCCAGCAGCCAAGGCCGGACAGGGGTTAATTCACCCCTCCACTTT. Its protein product is CASSQGRTGVNSPLHF. The chain couples TRBV4-1 to TRBJ1-6; 9 bases align to TRBD1. CDR3 length: 16 residues. The junction had 4 bases not matched to a gene; V was cut back by 1 base and J by 6 bases. Germline values: CDR1 MGHRA, CDR2 YSYEKL.